The table lists the clone carrying this TCR beta chain with a count of one. Its antigen is unidentified. The data are from a study of OX40 agonist ivuxolimab in advanced cancers. Study conclusions and caveats: Low normalized T-cell clonal expansion was also seen in some nonresponders.

The assay was immunoSEQ multiplex PCR, and TCRdb's table has in-frame clones only and misses some. The sample has under 75,000 clones, 91% seen once; the top ten hold 14% to 15%. Germline assignment: CDR1 SGHRS and CDR2 YFSETQ. Trimming removed 4 bases at V and 4 bases at J, with 8 bases between. This CDR3 has 12 amino acids. This TCR was sampled from an adult with an advanced solid tumor such as melanoma, head and neck, liver or kidney cancer. The chain recombines TRBV5-1 with TRBJ1-1; D unresolved. The input for sequencing was CD4+ or CD8+ T cells sorted from blood, taken in a trial of the OX40 agonist ivuxolimab. The CDR3 region is CASSPTGTEAFF. DNA of the CDR3: TGCGCCAGCAGCCCTACGGGCACTGAAGCTTTCTTT.